These 27 T cell receptor beta chains share one sample of origin, sequenced in a study of T cells in Graves' hyperthyroidism and ophthalmopathy. Amplified regions were TCR beta CDR3 sequences from RNA transcripts. Using the HTBI primer set, a first-round RT-PCR was run on the TCR CDR3. Each CDR3 protein gets one entry after TCRdb re-called the multiplex PCR reads with MiXCR. The table has more than 300,000 distinct CDR3 sequences, approximately 17% seen once; the top ten hold roughly 35%. The source material was blood. The receptors shown here come from a woman aged 25 to 45 with Graves' hyperthyroidism that later progressed to Graves' ophthalmopathy.

The V gene is TRBV7-6, the J gene TRBJ2-1, with a tentative D call TRBD1 (5 bases). The CDR3 length is 14 residues. V shed 5 bases and J shed 8 bases, with 16 bases lying between them. Germline V gene lookup returns CDR1 SGHVS and CDR2 FNYEAQ. CDR3 sequence: CASSPPQGWHEQFF. The CDR3, as DNA: TGTGCCAGCAGCCCACCCCAGGGTTGGCATGAGCAGTTCTTC.

This clonotype turned up a few times. A much larger clone differs by one base, so this may be a read error. V and J are TRBV18 and TRBJ1-1; a weak D match, TRBD1 (5 bases). Per germline, CDR1 KGHSH and CDR2 LQKENI. The CDR3 has 13 residues. V lost 8 bases and J lost 1, with 11 bases in between. CDR3: CASPKDRNTEAFF. In DNA, the CDR3 is TGTGCCAGCCCAAAAGACAGGAACACTGAAGCTTTCTTT.

This clonotype appeared a few times. This chain uses TRBV5-1 with TRBJ1-2; no definite D call. The germline V gene has CDR1 SGHRS and CDR2 YFSETQ. V shed 1 base and J shed 6 bases, with 10 bases lying between them. The CDR3 runs 13 residues. Here the CDR3 reads CASSLNRANGYTF. The CDR3 nucleotides read TGCGCCAGCAGCTTGAATAGGGCTAATGGCTACACCTTC.

This clonotype was seen many times. CDR3 protein: CASSSHDRANYGYTF. CDR3 DNA sequence: TGTGCCAGCAGTTCGCACGATAGAGCTAACTATGGCTACACCTTC. The chain carries TRBV12-3 or TRBV12-4 and TRBJ1-2; D gene ambiguous. V was shortened by 4 bases and J by 0 bases, with 12 bases between the two germline ends. CDR3 length equals 15 residues.

This clonotype was detected ten times or more. This chain links TRBV6-1 with TRBJ2-6; no clear D gene. The CDR3 consists of 15 residues. V lost 5 bases, J lost 0 bases, and 8 bases lay in between. CDR1 and CDR2 from the germline V gene are MNHNS and SASEGT. CDR3 sequence reads: CASSLRDSGANVLTF. The CDR3 DNA sequence: TGTGCCAGCAGTTTGCGTGACTCTGGGGCCAACGTCCTGACTTTC.

This clonotype was counted at least ten times. The chain joins TRBV11-2 to TRBJ2-7, with 9 nucleotides matching TRBD2. V lost 5 bases to trimming and J lost 4 bases; unmatched junction nucleotides: 9. The CDR3 covers 15 residues. Per the germline V gene, CDR1 is SGHAT and CDR2 is FQNNGV. In DNA form, the CDR3 reads TGTGCCAGCAGCAGAGGTAGCGGGAGCTTATACGAGCAGTACTTC. Its protein is CASSRGSGSLYEQYF.

This clonotype has at least ten counts. The rearrangement links TRBV5-1 to TRBJ2-3; TRBD1 might be the D (5 bases). V lost 5 bases and J 6 bases, leaving 13 bases between the germline ends. The CDR3 consists of 13 residues. Germline V gene sequence: CDR1 SGHRS, CDR2 YFSETQ. In DNA form, the CDR3 reads TGCGCCAGCAGGCTGCAGGGCCCCGATACGCAGTATTTT. Amino acid sequence: CASRLQGPDTQYF.

This clonotype has a count of ten or more. CDR3 DNA sequence: TGTGCCAGCTCACCCACGATAGGGGACCCCTCCTACGAGCAGTACTTC. Translated, it gives CASSPTIGDPSYEQYF. The V gene is TRBV18, the J gene TRBJ2-7; perhaps D is TRBD1 or TRBD2 (5 bases each). V shed 3 bases and J shed 0 bases, with 15 bases lying between them. CDR1 and CDR2 from the germline V gene are KGHSH and LQKENI. CDR3 length: 16 amino acids.

This clonotype was seen at least ten times. The chain combines TRBV2 with TRBJ2-3; D not certain. With 3 bases removed from V and 6 bases from J, the gap between germline ends came to 10 bases. Germline V gene lookup returns CDR1 SNHLY and CDR2 FYNNEI. The CDR3 sequence is 13 residues long. DNA of the CDR3: TGTGCCAGCAGTGACCCCCCTCAGGATACGCAGTATTTT. Amino acids: CASSDPPQDTQYF.

The V and J genes are TRBV15 and TRBJ1-1; D is perhaps TRBD1 (5 bases). The V gene lost 6 bases and the J gene lost 2 bases, with 10 bases spanning the gap. CDR1 LNHNV and CDR2 YYDKDF come from the germline V gene (reference sequence). The CDR3 is 13 residues long. CDR3 nucleotide sequence: TGTGCCACCAGTCTGACAGTCAACACTGAAGCTTTCTTT. The encoded protein is CATSLTVNTEAFF.

This chain joins TRBV2 and TRBJ1-5; maybe TRBD1 (6 bases). Deletions cut 6 bases from V and 6 bases from J, with 12 bases between. Germline V lookup: CDR1 SNHLY, CDR2 FYNNEI. The CDR3 is made up of 13 amino acids. This CDR3 reads CASRGHSSQPQHF. CDR3 nucleotide sequence: TGTGCCAGCAGGGGACATTCTAGTCAGCCCCAGCATTTT. The variable domain in full, with the rest retrieved from reference TRBV2 and TRBJ1-5, is EPEVTQTPSHQVTQMGQEVILRCVPISNHLYFYWYRQILGQKVEFLVSFYNNEISEKSEIFDDQFSVERPDGSNFTLKIRSTKLEDSAMYFCASRGHSSQPQHFGDGTRLSIL.

The chain combines TRBV5-6 with TRBJ1-2; D not certain. Per the germline V gene, CDR1 is SGHDT and CDR2 is YYEEEE. The CDR3 sequence is 13 residues long. Trimming left V 5 bases short and J 5 bases short, with 13 bases between. The CDR3 DNA sequence: TGTGCCAGCAGTGTAATGGAGATTTATGGCTACACCTTC. Amino acid sequence: CASSVMEIYGYTF.

V and J are TRBV7-6 and TRBJ2-1, with D unclear. Trimming took 4 bases from V and 12 from J, leaving 13 bases between them. There are 12 residues in the CDR3. CDR1 SGHVS and CDR2 FNYEAQ come from the germline V gene. CDR3 in DNA: TGTGCCAGCAGCTCAGACCCGTTCGGGCAGTTCTTC. The encoded protein is CASSSDPFGQFF. The full variable domain, rest sourced from reference TRBV7-6 and TRBJ2-1, is GAGVSQSPRYKVTKRGQDVALRCDPISGHVSLYWYRQALGQGPEFLTYFNYEAQQDKSGLPNDRFSAERPEGSISTLTIQRTEQRDSAMYRCASSSDPFGQFFGPGTRLTVL.

This clonotype occurred many times. The chain couples TRBV28 to TRBJ1-2; D gene uncertain. Looked up from germline, CDR1 is MDHEN and CDR2 is SYDVKM. Between the trimmed V and J ends, which lost 3 bases and 5 bases, there was a span of 10 bases. This CDR3 is 13 amino acids long. The CDR3 nucleotides are TGTGCCAGCAGTTTGGCTACCTATTATGGCTACACCTTC. It yields the protein CASSLATYYGYTF.

This clonotype has ten or more counts. The rearrangement joins TRBV11-2 to TRBJ2-3; 7 nucleotides align to TRBD2. CDR1 and CDR2 from the germline V gene are SGHAT and FQNNGV. The CDR3 sequence is 16 residues long. The ends lost 4 bases at V and 4 bases at J; junction bases unmatched: 11. CDR3 protein: CASSSGLVSHPDTQYF. The DNA for the CDR3 is TGTGCCAGCAGCTCAGGACTAGTCTCCCACCCAGATACGCAGTATTTT. Using reference TRBV11-2 and TRBJ2-3 for the parts outside the CDR3, the full variable domain is EAGVAQSPRYKIIEKRQSVAFWCNPISGHATLYWYQQILGQGPKLLIQFQNNGVVDDSQLPKDRFSAERLKGVDSTLKIQPAKLEDSAVYLCASSSGLVSHPDTQYFGPGTRLTVL.

In this sample, this clonotype turned up many times. The chain uses TRBV6-2 or TRBV6-3 and TRBJ1-5; D remains unclear. Germline CDR1 reads MNHEY; CDR2 reads SVGEGT. CDR3 length: 14 residues. V was trimmed by 4 bases and J by 6 bases, leaving 13 bases between them. CDR3 protein: CASSFDGEVQPQHF. The CDR3, as DNA: TGTGCCAGCAGTTTTGACGGTGAGGTTCAGCCCCAGCATTTT.

The rearrangement links TRBV5-1 to TRBJ1-1, with D uncertain. Trimming shortened V by 1 base and J by 6 bases, and 10 bases separated the two germline ends. CDR3 length: 13 amino acids. CDR1 and CDR2 (germline): SGHRS, YFSETQ. The CDR3 spells CASSLRGRAEAFF. CDR3 bases: TGCGCCAGCAGCTTGAGAGGGAGGGCTGAAGCTTTCTTT.

In this sample, this clonotype turned up many times. This chain links TRBV16 with TRBJ1-1; D remains ambiguous. This CDR3 region has 16 residues. V was cut by 0 bases and J by 1 base, with 12 bases left in between. Germline loops: CDR1 KGHSY, CDR2 FQNENV. CDR3 in amino acids: CASSQSRVFRNTEAFF. CDR3 DNA: TGTGCCAGCAGCCAATCGAGGGTATTCAGGAACACTGAAGCTTTCTTT.

This clonotype came up many times. Mismatch with germline at one junction end may stem from a read error. The genes are TRBV4-1 and TRBJ2-1; a possible D gene is TRBD1 (6 bases). The germline V gene has CDR1 MGHRA and CDR2 YSYEKL. The CDR3 loop spans 15 amino acids. CDR3 bases: TGCGCCGGCAGCCAAGGCCGGGACACTCCCAATGAGCAGTTCTTC. It codes for CAGSQGRDTPNEQFF.

There are many counts of this clonotype. The chain carries TRBV7-8 and TRBJ1-4; no reliable D call. Deletions cut 5 bases from V and 3 bases from J, with 7 bases between. The CDR3 covers 13 residues. Germline V gene data show CDR1 as SGHVS and CDR2 as FQNEAQ. CDR3 DNA: TGTGCCAGCAGCCCCGGACCTAATGAAAAACTGTTTTTT. Residues: CASSPGPNEKLFF.

Many counts were recorded for this clonotype. The chain joins TRBV11-2 to TRBJ2-7, with TRBD1 matching over 10 bases. From germline, CDR1 is SGHAT and CDR2 FQNNGV. V shed 2 bases, J shed 1 base, and the junction held 5 bases outside the gene matches. CDR3 size: 16 residues. The CDR3 bases are TGTGCCAGCAGCTTAATGCCGGGACAGGGGTCCTACGAGCAGTACTTC. It yields the protein CASSLMPGQGSYEQYF.

This clonotype was counted at least ten times. The chain combines TRBV5-5 with TRBJ1-5, with 8 bases aligning to TRBD1. With 4 bases clipped from V and 0 bases from J, the junction kept 9 bases outside the gene matches. The CDR3 totals 17 residues. CDR1 and CDR2 from the germline V gene are SGHKS and YYEKEE (reference sequence). CDR3 loop: CASSRTGFEYSNQPQHF. CDR3 bases: TGTGCCAGCAGCAGGACAGGGTTCGAGTATAGCAATCAGCCCCAGCATTTT.

There are many counts of this clonotype. The rearrangement uses TRBV12-3 or TRBV12-4 and TRBJ2-2; weak D call: TRBD2 (5 bases). V was shortened by 3 bases and J by 1 base, with 12 bases between the two germline ends. The CDR3 totals 16 residues. The CDR3 coding sequence is TGTGCCAGCAGTTTCTTCTACGGAGGGAACACCGGGGAGCTGTTTTTT. Translated, it gives CASSFFYGGNTGELFF.

This clonotype was observed many times. The genes are TRBV28 and TRBJ1-1; TRBD1 matches 9 bases. The CDR3 contains 14 residues. J lost 8 bases, V lost 9 bases, and 13 bases had no gene match. From germline, CDR1 is MDHEN and CDR2 SYDVKM. CDR3 loop: CASRIRDRAAEAFF. The CDR3 DNA sequence: TGTGCCAGTCGAATTCGGGACAGGGCCGCCGAAGCTTTCTTT.

This clonotype has ten or more counts. The chain couples TRBV11-2 to TRBJ2-3; 12 bases agree with TRBD2. CDR1 SGHAT and CDR2 FQNNGV come from the germline V gene. Trimming cost V 5 bases and J 2 bases; bases outside gene matches: 5. This CDR3 comprises 16 residues. The CDR3 coding sequence is TGTGCCAGCAGCCTAGGACTAGCGGGGTTCACAGATACGCAGTATTTT. Amino acid sequence: CASSLGLAGFTDTQYF.

Ten or more counts support this clonotype. The genes are TRBV19 and TRBJ2-3; D is ambiguous. Trimming removed 0 bases from V and 2 bases from J, with 9 bases in between. The CDR3 contains 15 residues. Germline CDR1 LNHDA, CDR2 SQIVND (reference sequence). Here the CDR3 DNA reads TGTGCCAGTAGTATAGAAGCAGGATTCACAGATACGCAGTATTTT. This codes for CASSIEAGFTDTQYF.

This clonotype was seen repeatedly, ten times or more. The chain uses TRBV28 and TRBJ2-1; D remains unclear. The CDR3 runs 14 residues. The ends were cut back, 5 bases at V and 6 bases at J, with 14 bases in the middle. Germline V lookup: CDR1 MDHEN, CDR2 SYDVKM. CDR3 nucleotide sequence: TGTGCCAGCAGTACCTCCGGACGAAGCAATGAGCAGTTCTTC. This translates into CASSTSGRSNEQFF.